These 10 T cell receptor beta chains came from one sample sequenced in a study of beta chain features in type 1 diabetes. Sequencing targeted expressed TCRB transcripts, as all isolated RNA had been reverse transcribed. Profiled with immunoSEQ multiplex PCR; TCRdb holds only in-frame clones, not every one. The sample comprises fewer than 400,000 clones, 6.5% to 10% of which are singletons, and less than 0.45% rests with the top ten. The source material was central memory CD4+ T cells from blood. All receptors come from a woman aged 18-29 years in good health.

The chain has TRBV18 and TRBJ2-5; possible D gene TRBD2, 5 bases. This CDR3 is built from 16 residues. The germline gives CDR1 KGHSH, CDR2 LQKENI. V lost 0 bases, J lost 3 bases, and 14 bases lay in between. The CDR3 loop is CASSPPSGAPKETQYF. Here the CDR3 DNA reads TGTGCCAGCTCACCACCCAGCGGAGCTCCAAAAGAGACCCAGTACTTC.

The V and J genes are TRBV6-5 and TRBJ2-1, with TRBD1 identical over 7 bases. Trimming took 7 bases from V and 3 from J; bases not matched to a gene: 3. The CDR3 has 13 residues. Germline V gives CDR1 MNHEY, CDR2 SVGAGI. The CDR3 sequence is CASKDRNYNEQFF. The CDR3 DNA follows: TGTGCCAGCAAGGACAGGAACTACAATGAGCAGTTCTTC.

This clone was detected a few times. J is TRBJ2-2 and V is TRBV11-2, with D hard to call. Germline values: CDR1 SGHAT, CDR2 FQNNGV. Trimming cost V 1 base and J 7 bases, with 10 bases left between them. There are 14 residues in the CDR3. CDR3 coding DNA: TGTGCCAGCAGCTTAGGACCGTCCAGCGGGGAGCTGTTTTTT. Translating gives CASSLGPSSGELFF.

The V gene is TRBV5-6, the J gene TRBJ2-3; D may be TRBD1 or TRBD2 (5 bases each). V lost 2 bases to trimming and J lost 3 bases, with 19 bases between them. The CDR3 consists of 17 residues. Germline CDR1 is SGHDT and CDR2 is YYEEEE. The CDR3 nucleotides are TGTGCCAGCAGCTTTGCCCAGAGTGGGGGTGGTACAGATACGCAGTATTTT. Translated, it gives CASSFAQSGGGTDTQYF.

The chain employs TRBV7-3 and TRBJ2-1; TRBD2 might be the D (5 bases). CDR1 and CDR2 from the germline V gene are SGHTA and FQGTGA. There are 14 residues in the CDR3. V was trimmed by 2 bases and J by 8 bases, leaving 13 bases between them. CDR3 coding DNA: TGTGCCAGCAGCTTATCAACTAGTGCAGATGAGCAGTTCTTC. As protein: CASSLSTSADEQFF.

This chain links TRBV11-2 with TRBJ2-7, with 7 positions matching TRBD1. The CDR3 has 16 amino acids. Losses at the gene ends were 4 bases for V and 2 bases for J; bases not matched to a gene: 11. Germline V gene sequence: CDR1 SGHAT, CDR2 FQNNGV. CDR3 sequence (DNA): TGTGCCAGCAGCTCCCTCCGCCAGGGGGTCCCCTACGAGCAGTACTTC. This translates into CASSSLRQGVPYEQYF.

The chain couples TRBV4-3 to TRBJ2-2, with no clear D. Per the germline V gene, CDR1 is LGHNA and CDR2 is YSLEER. Trimming removed 0 bases at V and 3 bases at J, with 14 bases between. The CDR3 is 17 residues long. The CDR3 spells CASSQDRGGSHTGELFF. The DNA of the CDR3 is TGCGCCAGCAGCCAAGATCGTGGCGGTAGTCACACCGGGGAGCTGTTTTTT.

This clone showed up just a few times. The rearrangement joins TRBV28 to TRBJ1-2, with D perhaps TRBD1 (6 bases). V lost 3 bases and J lost 2, with 19 bases in between. Per the germline V gene, CDR1 is MDHEN and CDR2 is SYDVKM. The CDR3 has 17 residues. The CDR3 sequence is CASSFWAIGQTNYGYTF. CDR3 bases: TGTGCCAGCAGTTTTTGGGCCATAGGACAGACGAACTATGGCTACACCTTC.

Remarks on this clone: A read error may produce the germline difference seen at one junction end. The rearrangement links TRBV5-1 to TRBJ2-5; 7 bases agree with TRBD2. Germline lookup yields CDR1 SGHRS and CDR2 YFSETQ. This CDR3 region has 15 residues. Here the CDR3 reads CASSSILTGGRTQYF. The CDR3 nucleotides read TGTGCCAGCAGCTCCATCCTGACGGGGGGAAGGACCCAGTACTTC.

This chain connects TRBV6-6 to TRBJ2-4; no reliable D call. The V gene's germline CDR1 is MNHNY and CDR2 SVGAGI (reference sequence). With 8 bases removed from V and 1 base from J, the gap between germline ends came to 6 bases. This CDR3 is 12 amino acids long. CDR3 DNA: TGTGCCAGCGAACGGGCCAAAAACATTCAGTACTTC. The encoded protein is CASERAKNIQYF.